The clone carrying this T cell receptor beta chain was found many times. Its antigen is unidentified. This specimen belongs to a study of breast tumors, draining lymph nodes, adjacent tissues. Regarding the study as a whole: Compared with lymph nodes, tumors were less diverse; compared with nontumor tissue, more.

The lymph nodes were axillary draining lymph nodes from breast cancer patients. TCRdb re-derived calls from the multiplex PCR reads in MiXCR, one entry per CDR3 protein. The profile shows fewer than 200,000 distinct CDR3 sequences, roughly a third of them singletons. The sample taken for sequencing was axillary lymph node tissue. The TCR was taken from a female donor with breast cancer. Some clones in this sample may be carry-over from other donors' samples.

This CDR3 is CASSPRGLAGHSSYEQYF. CDR3 in DNA: TGTGCCAGCAGCCCTAGGGGACTAGCGGGCCACAGCTCCTACGAGCAGTACTTC. V and J are TRBV7-2 and TRBJ2-7; 12 nucleotides line up with TRBD2. This CDR3 contains 18 residues. The V gene end was trimmed by 5 bases and the J gene end by 0 bases; junction bases not matched to a gene: 11. CDR1 is SGHTA and CDR2 is FQGNSA in the germline V gene.